The source of this T cell receptor (beta chain) is a study of CD8 T cells in ankylosing spondylitis (TCRdb year 2017). For the study in its entirety: The study profiled T cell receptor beta repertoires in healthy donors and ankylosing spondylitis patients to find disease-linked TCR variants. The full study cohort was made up of 25 to 30 ankylosing spondylitis patients and some 100 healthy donors. Samples of peripheral blood were taken, and for ankylosing spondylitis patients, synovial fluid was collected as well. The paper as a whole reports these results and caveats: Some of the motif variants had been reported before in the synovial fluid and blood of reactive arthritis patients, a finding that suggests common disease-initiation mechanisms. The disease-linked clones were reported as significantly enriched in matched synovial fluid samples from ankylosing spondylitis patients. A TCR beta motif made up of fewer than 10 highly homologous amino acid variants appeared to be characteristic of blood from ankylosing spondylitis patients. A CD8+ phenotype was shown by the disease-linked clones, which were found at relatively low frequencies in peripheral blood.

This clonotype was observed many times. What antigen it recognizes has not been identified. No quality values exist for individual bases; no much larger clone is one base distant. The listed sequencing device is Illumina HiSeq 2500. TCR beta libraries were prepared by quantitative 5'-RACE with molecular barcodes. Regarding the original processing steps: A new computational method based on a probabilistic model of VDJ rearrangement was used to identify disease-linked TCR variants. TCRdb trimmed the raw reads at Q25, called clones with MiXCR and kept productive beta chains. Identical CDR3 proteins give one entry, which carries the most common genes and DNA. The V and J calls and clone size come from TCRdb's table, not from the authors' own analysis. The sample table holds under 150,000 distinct CDR3 sequences, of which roughly 11% were seen once. The top ten clonotypes cover over 4% of the sample. V is trimmed back by 9 bases and J by 3 bases, and the junction contains 7 bases that no gene match accounts for. Inclusive of the bounding cysteine and phenylalanine, the CDR3 is 14 residues long. The sequence is cut down to CDR3 DNA, 42 bases in frame from base 1. CDR1 and CDR2, looked up from the germline V gene, are SGHTA and FQGNSA.

This TCR derives from a female donor with ankylosing spondylitis or in good health (not recorded which). The sequencing sample was made of blood, either unsorted or a sorted T cell fraction (not recorded which). The V and J genes are TRBV7-2 and TRBJ2-7, with 11 middle bases fitting TRBD1. The nucleotide sequence is TGTGCCAGTAAATCGGGACAGGGGGTCTACGAGCAGTACTTC. This yields the protein CASKSGQGVYEQYF.